This is a list of T cell receptor beta chains from one sample in a study of CD8 T cells in ankylosing spondylitis. MiXCR, run by TCRdb on the 5' RACE reads, gives a single entry per CDR3 protein. The sample yields a few hundred thousand distinct CDR3 sequences, under 25% seen once. The specimen was blood, either unsorted or a sorted T cell fraction (not recorded which). All receptors come from a female donor with ankylosing spondylitis or in good health (not recorded which). Both conserved end residues are part of each CDR3. Each record gives: D gene, clone size, V gene, J gene, CDR3 protein, CDR3 DNA. D genes are given only for firm matches. For some rows the clone size is stated as once, few or many, or as a class when expanded; others skip it.

D gene: -
clone size: -
V gene: TRBV3-1
J gene: TRBJ2-3
CDR3 protein: CASSQDFADTQYF
CDR3 DNA: TGTGCCAGCAGCCAAGATTTCGCAGATACGCAGTATTTT

D gene: -
clone size: many
V gene: TRBV15
J gene: TRBJ2-1
CDR3 protein: CATSRVGEQFF
CDR3 DNA: TGTGCCACCAGCAGAGTGGGTGAGCAGTTCTTC

D gene: -
clone size: few
V gene: TRBV7-9
J gene: TRBJ2-1
CDR3 protein: CASTPKMGARYNEQFF
CDR3 DNA: TGTGCCAGCACCCCCAAGATGGGGGCCCGTTACAATGAGCAGTTCTTC

D gene: TRBD2
clone size: -
V gene: TRBV4-3
J gene: TRBJ2-3
CDR3 protein: CASSQRTRGDTQYF
CDR3 DNA: TGCGCCAGCAGCCAACGGACTAGAGGTGATACGCAGTATTTT

D gene: -
clone size: -
V gene: TRBV27
J gene: TRBJ1-1
CDR3 protein: CASSLRVPAEAFF
CDR3 DNA: TGTGCCAGCAGTTTGAGGGTGCCCGCTGAAGCTTTCTTT

D gene: TRBD1
clone size: few
V gene: TRBV12-3/TRBV12-4
J gene: TRBJ2-7
CDR3 protein: CASSLRTGWDEQYF
CDR3 DNA: TGTGCCAGCAGCCTGCGGACAGGGTGGGACGAGCAGTACTTC

D gene: TRBD2
clone size: once
V gene: TRBV20-1
J gene: TRBJ2-1
CDR3 protein: CSAKGLAGGLTYNEQFF
CDR3 DNA: TGCAGTGCTAAGGGACTAGCGGGAGGGCTTACCTACAATGAGCAGTTCTTC

D gene: -
clone size: few
V gene: TRBV20-1
J gene: TRBJ2-2
CDR3 protein: CSARDWRGSGELFF
CDR3 DNA: TGCAGTGCTAGAGATTGGCGTGGAAGCGGGGAGCTGTTTTTT

D gene: -
clone size: few
V gene: TRBV11-2
J gene: TRBJ2-1
CDR3 protein: CASSLPQGLSYNEQFF
CDR3 DNA: TGTGCCAGCAGCTTACCCCAAGGTCTGTCCTACAATGAGCAGTTCTTC

D gene: TRBD1
clone size: few
V gene: TRBV20-1
J gene: TRBJ1-5
CDR3 protein: CSATDRGSNQPQHF
CDR3 DNA: TGCAGTGCCACGGACAGGGGCAGCAATCAGCCCCAGCATTTT

D gene: TRBD2
clone size: -
V gene: TRBV10-3
J gene: TRBJ2-7
CDR3 protein: CAIRMISGSSYEQYF
CDR3 DNA: TGTGCCATCAGGATGATAAGCGGGAGTTCCTACGAGCAGTACTTC

D gene: -
clone size: -
V gene: TRBV20-1
J gene: TRBJ1-2
CDR3 protein: CSARENELNYGYTF
CDR3 DNA: TGCAGTGCTAGAGAGAATGAACTAAACTATGGCTACACCTTC

D gene: -
clone size: few
V gene: TRBV20-1
J gene: TRBJ2-1
CDR3 protein: CSASPVDNEQFF
CDR3 DNA: TGCAGTGCTAGCCCCGTCGACAATGAGCAGTTCTTC

D gene: -
clone size: few
V gene: TRBV25-1
J gene: TRBJ1-5
CDR3 protein: CASESQPQHF
CDR3 DNA: TGTGCCAGCGAGAGTCAGCCCCAGCATTTT

D gene: -
clone size: few
V gene: TRBV27
J gene: TRBJ2-1
CDR3 protein: CASSSQTRHNEQFF
CDR3 DNA: TGTGCCAGCAGTTCTCAGACTCGCCACAATGAGCAGTTCTTC

D gene: TRBD1
clone size: many
V gene: TRBV12-3/TRBV12-4
J gene: TRBJ1-2
CDR3 protein: CASGTQGASGYTF
CDR3 DNA: TGTGCCAGCGGGACACAGGGGGCGAGTGGCTACACCTTC

D gene: -
clone size: -
V gene: TRBV6-1
J gene: TRBJ1-5
CDR3 protein: CASTPAAGQPQHF
CDR3 DNA: TGTGCCAGCACCCCCGCGGCGGGCCAGCCCCAGCATTTT

D gene: -
clone size: few
V gene: TRBV30
J gene: TRBJ2-1
CDR3 protein: CAWSGSDEQFF
CDR3 DNA: TGTGCCTGGAGTGGATCGGATGAGCAGTTCTTC

D gene: -
clone size: -
V gene: TRBV20-1
J gene: TRBJ2-1
CDR3 protein: CSAVGDLLRNEQFF
CDR3 DNA: TGCAGTGCTGTAGGGGACTTGCTGAGGAATGAGCAGTTCTTC

D gene: -
clone size: many
V gene: TRBV7-2
J gene: TRBJ1-1
CDR3 protein: CASSLGSSNTEAFF
CDR3 DNA: TGTGCCAGCAGCTTAGGCAGTTCTAACACTGAAGCTTTCTTT

D gene: -
clone size: -
V gene: TRBV28
J gene: TRBJ1-5
CDR3 protein: CASSLRARYSNQPQHF
CDR3 DNA: TGTGCCAGCAGTTTGAGGGCAAGGTATAGCAATCAGCCCCAGCATTTT

D gene: -
clone size: -
V gene: TRBV12-5
J gene: TRBJ1-2
CDR3 protein: CASGLTGIENYGYTF
CDR3 DNA: TGTGCTAGTGGTCTCACAGGGATCGAGAACTATGGCTACACCTTC

D gene: TRBD1
clone size: -
V gene: TRBV29-1
J gene: TRBJ1-1
CDR3 protein: CSVWAGGAEAFF
CDR3 DNA: TGCAGCGTTTGGGCAGGGGGGGCTGAAGCTTTCTTT

D gene: TRBD2
clone size: -
V gene: TRBV6-5
J gene: TRBJ2-5
CDR3 protein: CASSYRTSGGETQYF
CDR3 DNA: TGTGCCAGCAGTTACCGGACTAGCGGGGGGGAGACCCAGTACTTC